One and the same sample provided the 9 T cell receptor beta chains below, sequenced in a study of OX40 agonist ivuxolimab in advanced cancers. Libraries were prepared by immunoSEQ multiplex PCR; TCRdb keeps only in-frame clonotypes and omits some of them. The sample has about 100,000 clones; more than 85% are singletons. This sample comprised CD4+ or CD8+ T cells sorted from blood, obtained in a trial of the OX40 agonist ivuxolimab. These TCRs come from an adult with an advanced solid tumor such as melanoma, head and neck, liver or kidney cancer.

This sequence joins TRBV9 and TRBJ2-3; TRBD2 might be the D (7 bases). This CDR3 spans 18 amino acids. Germline assignment: CDR1 SGDLS and CDR2 YYNGEE. The V gene lost 4 bases and the J gene lost 3 bases, with 24 bases spanning the gap. The CDR3 region has the DNA TGTGCCAGCAGCCCACGGGTGGCGGGACTAAGGGGGACAGATACGCAGTATTTT. It specifies CASSPRVAGLRGTDTQYF.

The J gene is TRBJ2-7, the V gene TRBV5-4; no clear D gene. The V gene's germline CDR1 is SGHNT and CDR2 YYREEE (reference sequence). V was pared by 1 base and J by 0 bases, with 11 bases between. This CDR3 is built from 15 residues. CDR3 residues: CASSLSVGDSYEQYF. CDR3 nucleotide sequence: TGTGCCAGCAGCTTGAGCGTAGGAGACTCCTACGAGCAGTACTTC.

Concerning this clone: Other DNA sequences in this specimen translate into the identical CDR3. This chain links TRBV18 with TRBJ2-3; the D gene could be TRBD1 or TRBD2 (5 bases each). CDR3 size: 13 residues. CDR1 is KGHSH and CDR2 is LQKENI in the germline V gene. With 5 bases removed from V and 0 bases from J, the gap between germline ends came to 6 bases. In nucleotides, the CDR3 is TGTGCCAGCTCAAGGGACAGCACAGATACGCAGTATTTT. Translating gives CASSRDSTDTQYF.

This rearrangement joins TRBV4-1 to TRBJ2-5, with 7 nucleotides matching TRBD1. The tail of the sequence fits TRBJ2-7 better, so the J call may be wrong. Per the germline V gene, CDR1 is MGHRA and CDR2 is YSYEKL. CDR3 size: 15 residues. DNA for the CDR3: TGCGCCAGCAGACATGCGACAGGGAGCTCCTACGAGCAGTACTTC. It translates to CASRHATGSSYEQYF.

The chain recombines TRBV19 with TRBJ2-7; the match to TRBD1 covers 7 bases. This CDR3 spans 13 amino acids. Trimming removed 5 bases from V and 2 bases from J; junction bases left unmatched: 3. CDR1 and CDR2 (germline): LNHDA, SQIVND (reference sequence). The DNA of the CDR3 is TGTGCCAGTAGTCCAGGGACAGCCTACGAGCAGTACTTC. Its protein is CASSPGTAYEQYF.

Of note for this clone: Other nucleotide sequences in the sample specify the same CDR3. This chain connects TRBV18 to TRBJ1-5; 7 nucleotides align to TRBD1. The V gene's germline CDR1 is KGHSH and CDR2 LQKENI. The ends lost 3 bases at V and 4 bases at J; junction bases unmatched: 0. This CDR3 is built from 13 residues. The CDR3, as DNA: TGTGCCAGCTCACCGGGACAGAATCAGCCCCAGCATTTT. Its protein product is CASSPGQNQPQHF.

This clone was seen a single time. This chain uses TRBV18 with TRBJ1-3, with D hard to call. Germline loops: CDR1 KGHSH, CDR2 LQKENI. The CDR3 covers 16 residues. V was cut by 2 bases and J by 4 bases, with 15 bases left in between. CDR3 loop: CASSPSYVRPGNTIYF. For the CDR3, the DNA is TGTGCCAGCTCACCATCTTACGTGAGACCGGGAAACACCATATATTTT. Supplemented by reference TRBV18 and TRBJ1-3, the full variable domain reads NAGVMQNPRHLVRRRGQEARLRCSPMKGHSHVYWYRQLPEEGLKFMVYLQKENIIDESGMPKERFSAEFPKEGPSILRIQQVVRGDSAAYFCASSPSYVRPGNTIYFGEGSWLTVV.

This clone was counted only a few times. The rearrangement uses TRBV11-2 and TRBJ2-5; 10 positions match TRBD2. CDR1 SGHAT and CDR2 FQNNGV come from the germline V gene. The CDR3 sequence is 17 residues long. With 1 base clipped from V and 4 bases from J, the junction kept 9 bases outside the gene matches. In nucleotides, the CDR3 is TGTGCCAGCAGCTTAGTTGGGGCTAGCGGGAGTTCAGAGACCCAGTACTTC. It encodes CASSLVGASGSSETQYF.

The rearrangement joins TRBV15 to TRBJ2-7, with D unclear. The CDR3 loop spans 14 amino acids. Germline values: CDR1 LNHNV, CDR2 YYDKDF (reference sequence). V lost 0 bases to trimming and J lost 6 bases, with 12 bases between them. The CDR3 sequence: CATSREIRSSEQYF. The CDR3 nucleotides read TGTGCCACCAGCAGAGAGATAAGAAGCTCCGAGCAGTACTTC.